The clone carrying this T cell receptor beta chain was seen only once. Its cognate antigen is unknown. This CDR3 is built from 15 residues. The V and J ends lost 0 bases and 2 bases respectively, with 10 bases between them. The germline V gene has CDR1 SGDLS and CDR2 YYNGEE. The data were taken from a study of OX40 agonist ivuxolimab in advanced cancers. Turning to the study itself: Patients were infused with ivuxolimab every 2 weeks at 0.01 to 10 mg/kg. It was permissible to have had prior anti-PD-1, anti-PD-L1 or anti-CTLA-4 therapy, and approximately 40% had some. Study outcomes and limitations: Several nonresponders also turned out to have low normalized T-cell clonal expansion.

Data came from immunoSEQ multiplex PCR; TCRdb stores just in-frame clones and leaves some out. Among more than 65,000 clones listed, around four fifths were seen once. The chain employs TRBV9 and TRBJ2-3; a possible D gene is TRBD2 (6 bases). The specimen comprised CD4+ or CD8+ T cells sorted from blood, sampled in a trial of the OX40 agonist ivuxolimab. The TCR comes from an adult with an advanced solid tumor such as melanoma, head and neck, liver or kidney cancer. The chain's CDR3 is CASSVVAGITDTQYF. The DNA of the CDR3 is TGTGCCAGCAGCGTAGTTGCGGGAATCACAGATACGCAGTATTTT.